Following are 5 T cell receptor beta chains from one sample sequenced in a study of blood T cell repertoires in COVID-19. The method was immunoSEQ multiplex PCR; TCRdb's version includes in-frame clones alone and lacks a portion of them. The table shows 200,000 to 250,000 clones, with about 80% occurring only once. Sequencing was performed on peripheral blood. All receptors come from a man older than 75 with acute or convalescent COVID-19.

V is TRBV2 and J is TRBJ2-4; D not resolved. Germline values: CDR1 SNHLY, CDR2 FYNNEI. The CDR3 contains 11 residues. Trimming stripped 6 bases from V and 4 bases from J, with 4 bases between. In DNA, the CDR3 is TGTGCCAGCAGCAGGAAAAACATTCAGTACTTC. Translating gives CASSRKNIQYF.

The gene calls are TRBV2 and TRBJ1-1; 9 positions match TRBD1. V lost 6 bases and J lost 3; bases outside the gene matches: 14. CDR1 and CDR2 from the germline V gene are SNHLY and FYNNEI. This CDR3 has 17 residues. CDR3 sequence (DNA): TGTGCCAGCAGCAGACCCCTACCGGGACAGGGAGACACTGAAGCTTTCTTT. Amino acids: CASSRPLPGQGDTEAFF.

Only a few counts were recorded for this clone. V is TRBV27 and J is TRBJ1-6; 7 positions match TRBD1. Trimming cost V 5 bases and J 6 bases; bases outside gene matches: 4. The germline gives CDR1 MNHEY, CDR2 SMNVEV (reference sequence). The CDR3 runs 14 residues. For the CDR3, the DNA is TGTGCCAGCAGTGTGGGACAGATTAATTCACCCCTCCACTTT. This sequence encodes CASSVGQINSPLHF.

The V call is TRBV11-2, the J call TRBJ2-7; D might be TRBD1 (6 bases). CDR1 SGHAT and CDR2 FQNNGV come from the germline V gene. The ends were cut back, 3 bases at V and 1 base at J, with 10 bases in the middle. The CDR3 has 14 amino acids. DNA for the CDR3: TGTGCCAGCAGCTTGGGGACAACTTCCTACGAGCAGTACTTC. It translates to CASSLGTTSYEQYF.

The V gene is TRBV11-1, the J gene TRBJ2-2, with 9 bases matching TRBD2. The CDR3 spans 14 residues. Germline CDR1 SGHAT, CDR2 FQDESV (reference sequence). With 3 bases clipped from V and 5 bases from J, the junction kept 1 base outside the gene matches. CDR3 sequence (DNA): TGTGCCAGCAGCTTTAGCGGGAGAACCGGGGAGCTGTTTTTT. Protein product: CASSFSGRTGELFF.